This entry lists 7 T cell receptor beta chains sequenced from one sample in a study of blood T cell repertoires in COVID-19. Using immunoSEQ multiplex PCR, the repertoire was profiled, and TCRdb retains in-frame clones only, with some absent. The profile shows about 50,000 clones, roughly 90% of them singletons. Sequenced sample: peripheral blood. Receptor source: a human donor in a cohort sampled during active COVID-19.

The table lists this clone with a few counts. The V call is TRBV30, the J call TRBJ2-7; 7 bases fit TRBD2. The V gene's germline CDR1 is GTSNPN and CDR2 SVGIG (reference sequence). V dropped 4 bases and J dropped 3; count of bases not matched to a gene: 6. The CDR3 sequence is 13 residues long. CDR3 protein: CAWNLAANYEQYF. The CDR3 bases are TGTGCCTGGAATCTAGCGGCGAACTACGAGCAGTACTTC. Together with reference TRBV30 and TRBJ2-7, the CDR3 gives the full variable domain: SQTIHQWPATLVQPVGSPLSLECTVEGTSNPNLYWYRQAAGRGLQLLFYSVGIGQISSEVPQNLSASRPQDRQFILSSKKLLLSDSGFYLCAWNLAANYEQYFGPGTRLTVT.

The genes are TRBV30 and TRBJ1-1, with 8 bases identical to TRBD1. CDR3 length equals 14 residues. J lost 5 bases, V lost 3 bases, and 8 bases had no gene match. Per germline, CDR1 GTSNPN and CDR2 SVGIG (reference sequence). CDR3: CAWRIAGGKTEAFF. CDR3 nucleotides: TGTGCCTGGAGGATCGCAGGGGGCAAAACTGAAGCTTTCTTT.

This chain connects TRBV6-6 to TRBJ2-7; TRBD1 might be the D (5 bases). The CDR3 has 13 amino acids. Germline V gene data show CDR1 as MNHNY and CDR2 as SVGAGI (reference sequence). V was pared by 7 bases and J by 0 bases, with 10 bases between. The CDR3: CASTTDSSYEQYF. The CDR3 region has the DNA TGTGCCAGCACTACAGACAGCTCCTACGAGCAGTACTTC.

This clone appeared a single time. This chain uses TRBV19 with TRBJ2-3; 7 bases are a match to TRBD2. This CDR3 has 13 residues. J was trimmed by 3 bases and V by 8 bases; bases with no gene match: 5. Germline V gene data show CDR1 as LNHDA and CDR2 as SQIVND (reference sequence). CDR3: CASLASGTDTQYF. CDR3 bases: TGTGCCAGTCTCGCTAGCGGTACAGATACGCAGTATTTT.

The chain uses TRBV9 and TRBJ2-1, with 7 bases lining up with TRBD1. Losses at the gene ends were 1 base for V and 9 bases for J; bases not matched to a gene: 10. This CDR3 is 15 amino acids long. The germline gives CDR1 SGDLS, CDR2 YYNGEE. The CDR3 DNA follows: TGTGCCAGCAGCGTAAGGCCCACAGGGGATTGTGAGCAGTTCTTC. It encodes CASSVRPTGDCEQFF. Based on the CDR3 plus reference TRBV9 and TRBJ2-1, the full variable domain is DSGVTQTPKHLITATGQRVTLRCSPRSGDLSVYWYQQSLDQGLQFLIQYYNGEERAKGNILERFSAQQFPDLHSELNLSSLELGDSALYFCASSVRPTGDCEQFFGPGTRLTVL.

V and J are TRBV7-9 and TRBJ2-2; 14 nucleotides align to TRBD2. Per germline, CDR1 SEHNR and CDR2 FQNEAQ (reference sequence). J gave up 6 bases and V 6 bases, and 9 bases lay outside the gene matches. The CDR3 extends over 17 amino acids. The CDR3 here is CASSPGTSGRISGELFF. DNA of the CDR3: TGTGCCAGCAGTCCCGGGACTAGCGGGAGAATTTCCGGGGAGCTGTTTTTT.

This chain uses TRBV27 with TRBJ2-7; 7 nucleotides agree with TRBD2. The CDR3 covers 14 residues. V lost 10 bases and J lost 2; bases outside the gene matches: 11. Looked up from germline, CDR1 is MNHEY and CDR2 is SMNVEV (reference sequence). CDR3 region: CAIILRRETYEQYF. CDR3 coding DNA: TGTGCCATCATCCTTCGGCGGGAGACCTACGAGCAGTACTTC.